The clone carrying this T cell receptor beta chain has only a few counts. Its antigen is not identified. The data derive from a study of CD8+ T cells in alopecia areata. Peripheral blood and lesional scalp punch biopsies were taken from alopecia areata patients. Extraction of RNA preceded its reverse transcription into cDNA, which served as the sequencing template. Profiling relied on immunoSEQ multiplex PCR, and the TCRdb table lists in-frame clones only, not all of them. The profile shows 130,000 or so clones, 47% of them singletons. Overall study results and limits: Relative to normal scalp, lesional scalp, especially alopecia totalis/universalis, showed higher clonality.

The CDR3 runs 14 residues. V was clipped by 2 bases and J by 5 bases, with 12 bases between them. Germline CDR1 and CDR2: ENHRY and SYGVKD. Sequencing used NKG2D-low CD8+ T cells sorted from blood. J is TRBJ2-5 and V is TRBV10-3; possible D gene TRBD2, 6 bases. The sequence was obtained from a human donor with alopecia areata. This CDR3 reads CAISESPGEETQYF. CDR3 coding DNA: TGTGCCATCAGTGAGAGCCCGGGAGAGGAGACCCAGTACTTC.